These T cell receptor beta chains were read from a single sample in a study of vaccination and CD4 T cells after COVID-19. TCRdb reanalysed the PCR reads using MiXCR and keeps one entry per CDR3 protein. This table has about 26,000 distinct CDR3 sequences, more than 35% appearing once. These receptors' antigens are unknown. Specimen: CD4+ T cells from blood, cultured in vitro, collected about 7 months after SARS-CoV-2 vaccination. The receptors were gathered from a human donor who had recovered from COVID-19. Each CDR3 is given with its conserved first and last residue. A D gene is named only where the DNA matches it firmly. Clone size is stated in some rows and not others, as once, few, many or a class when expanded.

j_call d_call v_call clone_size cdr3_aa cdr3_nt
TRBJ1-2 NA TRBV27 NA CASRMTGLGSGYTF TGTGCCAGCAGGATGACAGGCCTTGGGAGCGGCTACACCTTC
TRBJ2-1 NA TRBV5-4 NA CASSLELRSYNEQFF TGTGCCAGCAGCTTGGAATTGAGGAGCTACAATGAGCAGTTCTTC
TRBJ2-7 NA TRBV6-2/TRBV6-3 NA CASSYYGSVQYF TGTGCCAGCAGTTACTACGGTTCGGTCCAATACTTC
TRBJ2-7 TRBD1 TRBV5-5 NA CASSLEQGEIYEQYF TGTGCCAGCAGCTTGGAACAGGGGGAAATCTACGAGCAGTACTTC
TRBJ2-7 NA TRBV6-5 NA CASSYSRTASSYEQYF TGTGCCAGCAGTTACTCCAGGACAGCCTCTTCCTACGAGCAGTACTTC
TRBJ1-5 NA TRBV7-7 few CASSLARDQPQHF TGTGCTAGCAGCTTAGCGCGGGATCAGCCCCAGCATTTT
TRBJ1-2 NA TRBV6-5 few CASSYSRKAYGYTF TGTGCCAGCAGTTACTCGAGAAAGGCCTATGGCTACACCTTC
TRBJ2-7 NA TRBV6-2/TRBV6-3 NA CASQSQKLYEQYF TGTGCCAGTCAATCCCAGAAACTCTACGAGCAGTACTTC
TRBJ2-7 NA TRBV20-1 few CSASPPSASSYEQYF TGCAGTGCTAGTCCCCCTAGCGCCAGCTCCTACGAGCAGTACTTC
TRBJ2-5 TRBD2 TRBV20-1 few CSALANQETQYF TGCAGTGCACTAGCGAACCAAGAGACCCAGTACTTC
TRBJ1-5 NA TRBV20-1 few CSARIQGGSNQPQHF TGCAGTGCTAGGATACAGGGTGGAAGCAATCAGCCCCAGCATTTT
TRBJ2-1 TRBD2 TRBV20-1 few CSASFASGSYYNEQFF TGCAGTGCTAGTTTTGCCAGCGGGAGCTACTACAATGAGCAGTTCTTC
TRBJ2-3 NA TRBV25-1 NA CASSEWGTLATDTQYF TGTGCCAGCAGTGAATGGGGAACTCTGGCCACAGATACGCAGTATTTT
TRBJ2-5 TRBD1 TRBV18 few CASSPGDRGETQYF TGTGCCAGCTCACCTGGGGACAGGGGCGAGACCCAGTACTTC
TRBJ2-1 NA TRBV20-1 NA CSARDLRSAHNEQFF TGCAGTGCTAGAGATTTGCGTAGCGCTCACAATGAGCAGTTCTTC
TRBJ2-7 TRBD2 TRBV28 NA CASSHSGRASYEQYF TGTGCCAGCAGCCATAGCGGGAGGGCCTCCTACGAGCAGTACTTC
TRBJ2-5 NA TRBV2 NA CASRGFQETQYF TGTGCCAGCAGGGGGTTCCAAGAGACCCAGTACTTC
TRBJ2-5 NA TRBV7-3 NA CASSTTGQETQYF TGTGCCAGCAGCACAACAGGGCAAGAGACCCAGTACTTC
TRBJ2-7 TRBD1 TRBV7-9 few CASSRDRGREVQYF TGTGCCAGCAGCCGCGACAGGGGCAGGGAGGTGCAGTACTTC
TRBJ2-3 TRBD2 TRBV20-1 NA CSARGTSHFSTDTQYF TGCAGTGCTAGAGGGACTAGCCATTTTAGCACAGATACGCAGTATTTT
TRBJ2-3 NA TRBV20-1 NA CSALGQPGTDTQYF TGCAGTGCTCTAGGCCAGCCGGGAACAGATACGCAGTATTTT
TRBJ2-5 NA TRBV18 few CASSPFGTEQETQYF TGTGCCAGCTCACCATTCGGGACGGAACAAGAGACCCAGTACTTC
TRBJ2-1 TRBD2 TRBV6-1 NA CASSGTSGSSYNEQFF TGTGCCAGCAGTGGGACTAGCGGGAGTTCCTACAATGAGCAGTTCTTC
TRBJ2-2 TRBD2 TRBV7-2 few CASSLGTSGRELFF TGTGCCAGCAGCTTAGGGACTAGCGGCAGGGAGCTGTTTTTT
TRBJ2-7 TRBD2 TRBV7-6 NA CASSLMGGGQRSYEQYF TGTGCCAGCAGCTTGATGGGGGGGGGTCAGCGTTCCTACGAGCAGTACTTC
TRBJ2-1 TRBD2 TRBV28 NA CASSSGLAGLNEQFF TGTGCCAGCAGTTCCGGACTAGCGGGTCTCAATGAGCAGTTCTTC
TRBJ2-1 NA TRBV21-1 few CASSKGGRGDEQFF TGTGCCAGCAGCAAAGGGGGCAGAGGCGATGAGCAGTTCTTC
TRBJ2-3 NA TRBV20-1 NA CSAPLVARPDTQYF TGCAGTGCCCCTCTAGTAGCCCGGCCGGATACGCAGTATTTT
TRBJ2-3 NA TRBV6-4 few CASSEQVGTDTQYF TGTGCCAGCAGTGAACAGGTGGGCACAGATACGCAGTATTTT